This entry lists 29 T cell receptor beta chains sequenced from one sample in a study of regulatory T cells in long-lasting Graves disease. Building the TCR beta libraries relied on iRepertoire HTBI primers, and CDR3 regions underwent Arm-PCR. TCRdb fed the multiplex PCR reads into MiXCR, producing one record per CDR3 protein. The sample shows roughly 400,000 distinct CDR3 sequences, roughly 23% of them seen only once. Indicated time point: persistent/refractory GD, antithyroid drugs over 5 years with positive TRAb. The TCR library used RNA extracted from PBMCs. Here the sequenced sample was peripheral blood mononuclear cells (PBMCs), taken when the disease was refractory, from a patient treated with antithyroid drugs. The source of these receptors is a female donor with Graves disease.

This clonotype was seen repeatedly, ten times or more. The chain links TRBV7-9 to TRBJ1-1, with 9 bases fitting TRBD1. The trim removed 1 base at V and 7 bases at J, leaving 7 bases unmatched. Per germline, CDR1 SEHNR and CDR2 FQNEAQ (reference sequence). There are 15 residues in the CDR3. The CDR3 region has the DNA TGTGCCAGCAGCTTAGGGGGACAGGGATTGGATGAAGCTTTCTTT. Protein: CASSLGGQGLDEAFF.

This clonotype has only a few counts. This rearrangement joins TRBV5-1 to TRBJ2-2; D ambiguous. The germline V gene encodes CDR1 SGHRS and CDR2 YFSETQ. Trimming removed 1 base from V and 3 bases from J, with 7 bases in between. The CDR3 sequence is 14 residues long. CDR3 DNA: TGCGCCAGCAGCTTGAGGGTCGACACCGGGGAGCTGTTTTTT. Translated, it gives CASSLRVDTGELFF.

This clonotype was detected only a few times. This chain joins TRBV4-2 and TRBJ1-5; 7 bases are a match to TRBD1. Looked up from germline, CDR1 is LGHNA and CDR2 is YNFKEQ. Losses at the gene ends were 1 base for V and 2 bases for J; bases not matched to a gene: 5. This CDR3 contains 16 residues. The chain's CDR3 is CASSQVAGGGNQPQHF. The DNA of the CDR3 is TGTGCCAGCAGCCAAGTGGCAGGGGGGGGCAATCAGCCCCAGCATTTT.

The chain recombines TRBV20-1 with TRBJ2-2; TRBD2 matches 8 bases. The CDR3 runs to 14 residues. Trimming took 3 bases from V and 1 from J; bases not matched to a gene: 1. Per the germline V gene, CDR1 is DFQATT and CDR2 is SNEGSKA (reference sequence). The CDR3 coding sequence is TGCAGTGCTAGGGCGGGAGGGAACACCGGGGAGCTGTTTTTT. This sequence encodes CSARAGGNTGELFF.

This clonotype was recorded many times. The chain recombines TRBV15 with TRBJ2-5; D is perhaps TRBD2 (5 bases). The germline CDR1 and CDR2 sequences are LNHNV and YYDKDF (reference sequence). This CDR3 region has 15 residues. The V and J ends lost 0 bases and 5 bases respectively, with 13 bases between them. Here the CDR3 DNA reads TGTGCCACCAGCAGAGAATACCGCTCGGGGGAGACCCAGTACTTC. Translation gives CATSREYRSGETQYF.

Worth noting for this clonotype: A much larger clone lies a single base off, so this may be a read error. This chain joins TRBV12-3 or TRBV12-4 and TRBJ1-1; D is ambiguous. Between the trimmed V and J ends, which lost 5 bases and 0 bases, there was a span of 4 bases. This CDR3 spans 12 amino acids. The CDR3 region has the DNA TGTGCCAGCAGTCACATGAACACTGAAGCTTTCTTT. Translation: CASSHMNTEAFF.

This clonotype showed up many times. The CDR3 region is CASSEASRMQHF. CDR3 bases: TGTGCCAGCAGTGAAGCAAGTCGGATGCAGCATTTT. The chain couples TRBV6-2 or TRBV6-3 to TRBJ1-5; D remains unclear. This CDR3 contains 12 residues. The ends were cut back, 5 bases at V and 13 bases at J, with 15 bases in the middle. In germline, CDR1 is MNHEY, CDR2 SVGEGT.

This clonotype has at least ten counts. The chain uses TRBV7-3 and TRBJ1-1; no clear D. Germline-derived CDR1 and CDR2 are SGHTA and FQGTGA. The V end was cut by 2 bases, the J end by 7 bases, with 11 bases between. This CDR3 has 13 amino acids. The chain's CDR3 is CASSLGGVSEAFF. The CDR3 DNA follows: TGTGCCAGCAGCTTAGGAGGAGTCAGTGAAGCTTTCTTT.

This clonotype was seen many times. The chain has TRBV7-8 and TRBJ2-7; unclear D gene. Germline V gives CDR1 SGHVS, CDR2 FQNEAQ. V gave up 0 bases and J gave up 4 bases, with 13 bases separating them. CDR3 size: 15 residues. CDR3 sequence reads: CASSLALVRAYEQYF. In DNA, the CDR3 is TGTGCCAGCAGCTTAGCGCTAGTCCGGGCATACGAGCAGTACTTC. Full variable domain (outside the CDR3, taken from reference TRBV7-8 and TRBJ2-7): GAGVSQSPRYKVAKRGQDVALRCDPISGHVSLFWYQQALGQGPEFLTYFQNEAQLDKSGLPSDRFFAERPEGSVSTLKIQRTQQEDSAVYLCASSLALVRAYEQYFGPGTRLTVT.

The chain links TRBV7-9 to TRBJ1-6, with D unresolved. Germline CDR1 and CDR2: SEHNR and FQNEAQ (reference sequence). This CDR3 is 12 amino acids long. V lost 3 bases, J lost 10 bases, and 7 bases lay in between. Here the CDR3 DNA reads TGTGCCAGCAGCTTGGAGACATCACCCCTCCACTTT. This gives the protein CASSLETSPLHF. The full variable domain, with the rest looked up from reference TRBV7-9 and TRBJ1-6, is DTGVSQNPRHKITKRGQNVTFRCDPISEHNRLYWYRQTLGQGPEFLTYFQNEAQLEKSRLLSDRFSAERPKGSFSTLEIQRTEQGDSAMYLCASSLETSPLHFGNGTRLTVT.

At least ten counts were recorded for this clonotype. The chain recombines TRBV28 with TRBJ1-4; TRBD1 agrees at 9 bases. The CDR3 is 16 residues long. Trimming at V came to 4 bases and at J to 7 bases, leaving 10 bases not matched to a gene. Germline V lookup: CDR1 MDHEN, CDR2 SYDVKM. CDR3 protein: CASSSPGTGNIEKLFF. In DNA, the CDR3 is TGTGCCAGCAGTTCCCCCGGGACAGGGAATATTGAAAAACTGTTTTTT.

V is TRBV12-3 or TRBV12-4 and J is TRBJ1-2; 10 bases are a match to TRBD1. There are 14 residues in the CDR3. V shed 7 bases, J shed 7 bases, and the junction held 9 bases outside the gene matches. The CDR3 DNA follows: TGTGCCAGCACCTTGGGACAGGGGCCTCGTGGCTACACCTTC. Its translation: CASTLGQGPRGYTF.

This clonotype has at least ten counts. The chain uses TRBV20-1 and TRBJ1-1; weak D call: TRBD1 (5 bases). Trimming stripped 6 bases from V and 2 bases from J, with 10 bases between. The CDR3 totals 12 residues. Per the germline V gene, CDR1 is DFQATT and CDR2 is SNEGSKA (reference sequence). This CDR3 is CSAHQGNTEAFF. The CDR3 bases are TGCAGTGCGCACCAGGGAAACACTGAAGCTTTCTTT.

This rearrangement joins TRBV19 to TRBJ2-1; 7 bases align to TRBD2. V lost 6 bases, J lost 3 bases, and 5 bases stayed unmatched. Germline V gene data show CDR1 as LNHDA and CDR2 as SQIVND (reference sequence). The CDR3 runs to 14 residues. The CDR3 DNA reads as TGTGCCAGTAGGCCTAGCGGCAGCTACAATGAGCAGTTCTTC. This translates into CASRPSGSYNEQFF.

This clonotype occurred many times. The CDR3 DNA is TGTGCCAGCAGTTATGTCGGGGAGCTGTTTTTT. Amino acid sequence: CASSYVGELFF. V gene TRBV6-9 combines with J gene TRBJ2-2; the D is unclear. Germline V gives CDR1 MNHGY, CDR2 SVAAGI. CDR3 length: 11 residues. V lost 2 bases to trimming and J lost 7 bases, with 2 bases between them.

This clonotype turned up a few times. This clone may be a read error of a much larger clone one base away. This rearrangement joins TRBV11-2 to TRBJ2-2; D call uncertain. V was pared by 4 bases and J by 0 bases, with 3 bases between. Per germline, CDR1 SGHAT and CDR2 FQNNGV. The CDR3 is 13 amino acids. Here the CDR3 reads CASSWTNTGELFF. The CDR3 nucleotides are TGTGCCAGCAGCTGGACGAACACCGGGGAGCTGTTTTTT.

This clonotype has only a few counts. CDR3 sequence reads: CASSAGGGGNQPQHF. The CDR3 DNA follows: TGTGCCAGCTCGGCGGGAGGTGGAGGCAATCAGCCCCAGCATTTT. The chain couples TRBV18 to TRBJ1-5, with D unclear. V lost 6 bases and J 2 bases, leaving 14 bases between the germline ends. This CDR3 is 15 amino acids long. Germline loops: CDR1 KGHSH, CDR2 LQKENI.

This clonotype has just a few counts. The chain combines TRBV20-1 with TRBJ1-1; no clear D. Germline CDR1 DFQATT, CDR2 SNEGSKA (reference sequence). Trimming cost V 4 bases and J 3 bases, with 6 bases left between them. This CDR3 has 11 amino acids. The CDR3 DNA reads TGCAGTGCTACACTCTACACTGAAGCTTTCTTT. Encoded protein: CSATLYTEAFF.

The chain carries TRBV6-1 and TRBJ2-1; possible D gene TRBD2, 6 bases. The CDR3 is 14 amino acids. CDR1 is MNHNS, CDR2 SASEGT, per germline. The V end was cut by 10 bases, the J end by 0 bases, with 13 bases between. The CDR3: CATRDGSSYNEQFF. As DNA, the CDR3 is TGTGCCACCAGGGACGGGAGCTCCTACAATGAGCAGTTCTTC.

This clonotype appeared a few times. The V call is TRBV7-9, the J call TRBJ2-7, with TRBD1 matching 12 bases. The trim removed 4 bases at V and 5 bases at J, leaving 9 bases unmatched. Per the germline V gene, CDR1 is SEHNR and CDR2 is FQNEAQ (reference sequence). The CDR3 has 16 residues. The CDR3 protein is CASSSRPGQGAHEQYF. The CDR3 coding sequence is TGTGCCAGCAGCTCGAGACCGGGACAGGGGGCCCACGAGCAGTACTTC.

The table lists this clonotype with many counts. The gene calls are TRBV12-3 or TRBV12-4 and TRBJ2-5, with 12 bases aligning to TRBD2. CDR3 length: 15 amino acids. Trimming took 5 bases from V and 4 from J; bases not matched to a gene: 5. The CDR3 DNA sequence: TGTGCCAGCAGTGCGACTAGCGGGAGACCAGAGACCCAGTACTTC. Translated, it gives CASSATSGRPETQYF.

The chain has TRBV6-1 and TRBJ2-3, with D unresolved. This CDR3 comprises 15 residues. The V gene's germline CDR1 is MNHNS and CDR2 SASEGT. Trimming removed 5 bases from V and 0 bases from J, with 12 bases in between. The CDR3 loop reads CASSNRDSSTDTQYF. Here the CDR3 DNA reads TGTGCCAGCAGTAACCGTGATTCTAGCACAGATACGCAGTATTTT.

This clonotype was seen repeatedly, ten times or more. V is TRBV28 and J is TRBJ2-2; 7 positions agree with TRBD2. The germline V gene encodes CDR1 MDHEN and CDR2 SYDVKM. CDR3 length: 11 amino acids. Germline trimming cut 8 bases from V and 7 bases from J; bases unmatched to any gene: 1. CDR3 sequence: CASGEGGELFF. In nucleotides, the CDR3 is TGTGCCAGCGGGGAGGGCGGGGAGCTGTTTTTT. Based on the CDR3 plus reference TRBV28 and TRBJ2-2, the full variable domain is DVKVTQSSRYLVKRTGEKVFLECVQDMDHENMFWYRQDPGLGLRLIYFSYDVKMKEKGDIPEGYSVSREKKERFSLILESASTNQTSMYLCASGEGGELFFGEGSRLTVL.

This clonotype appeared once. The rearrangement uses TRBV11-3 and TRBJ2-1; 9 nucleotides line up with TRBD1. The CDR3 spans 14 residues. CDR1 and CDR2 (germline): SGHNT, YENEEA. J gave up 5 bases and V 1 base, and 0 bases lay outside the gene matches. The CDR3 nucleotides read TGTGCCAGCAGCTTAGGGACAGGGGACAATGAGCAGTTCTTC. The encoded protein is CASSLGTGDNEQFF.

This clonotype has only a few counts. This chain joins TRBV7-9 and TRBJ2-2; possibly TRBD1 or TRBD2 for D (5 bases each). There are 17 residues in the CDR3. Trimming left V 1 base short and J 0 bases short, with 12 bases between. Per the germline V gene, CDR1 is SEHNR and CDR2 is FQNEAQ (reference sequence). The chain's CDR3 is CASSLVSQGANTGELFF. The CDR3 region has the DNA TGTGCCAGCAGCTTAGTGTCGCAGGGAGCGAACACCGGGGAGCTGTTTTTT.

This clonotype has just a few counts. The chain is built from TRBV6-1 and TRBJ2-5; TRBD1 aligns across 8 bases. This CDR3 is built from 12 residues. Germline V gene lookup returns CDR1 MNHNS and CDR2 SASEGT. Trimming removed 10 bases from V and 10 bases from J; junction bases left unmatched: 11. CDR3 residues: CATKDRAFGQYF. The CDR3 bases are TGTGCCACCAAGGACAGGGCGTTCGGCCAGTACTTC.

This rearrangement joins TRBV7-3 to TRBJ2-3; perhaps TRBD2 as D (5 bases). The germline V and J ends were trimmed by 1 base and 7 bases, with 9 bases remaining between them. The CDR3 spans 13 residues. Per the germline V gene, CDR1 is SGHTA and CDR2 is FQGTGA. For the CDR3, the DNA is TGTGCCAGCAGCTTAAAGGACTCACATACGCAGTATTTT. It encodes CASSLKDSHTQYF.

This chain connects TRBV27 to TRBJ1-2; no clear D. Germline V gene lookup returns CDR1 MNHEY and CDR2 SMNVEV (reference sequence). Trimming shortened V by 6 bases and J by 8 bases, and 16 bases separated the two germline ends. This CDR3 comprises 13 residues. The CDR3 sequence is CASSPAQAQGYTF. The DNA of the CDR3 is TGTGCCAGCAGCCCTGCCCAGGCGCAAGGCTACACCTTC.

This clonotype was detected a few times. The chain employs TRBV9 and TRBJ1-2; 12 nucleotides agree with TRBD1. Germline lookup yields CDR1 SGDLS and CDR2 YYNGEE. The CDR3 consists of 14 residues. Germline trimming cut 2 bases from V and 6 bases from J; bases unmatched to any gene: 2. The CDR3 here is CASSVGTGGDGYTF. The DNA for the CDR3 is TGTGCCAGCAGCGTCGGGACAGGGGGCGATGGCTACACCTTC.